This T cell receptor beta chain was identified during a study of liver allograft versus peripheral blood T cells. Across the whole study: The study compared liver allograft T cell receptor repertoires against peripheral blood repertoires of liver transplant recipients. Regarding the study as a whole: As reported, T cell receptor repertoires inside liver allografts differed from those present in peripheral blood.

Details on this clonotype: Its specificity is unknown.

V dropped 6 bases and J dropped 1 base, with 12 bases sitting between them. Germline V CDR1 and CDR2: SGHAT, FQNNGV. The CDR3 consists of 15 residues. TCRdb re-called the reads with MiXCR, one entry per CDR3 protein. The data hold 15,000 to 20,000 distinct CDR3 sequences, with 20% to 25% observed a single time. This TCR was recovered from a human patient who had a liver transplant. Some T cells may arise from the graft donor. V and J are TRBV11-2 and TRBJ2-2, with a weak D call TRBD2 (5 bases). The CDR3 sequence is CASSSILGNTGELFF. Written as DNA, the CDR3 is TGTGCCAGCAGTTCTATACTAGGGAACACCGGGGAGCTGTTTTTT.